The 27 T cell receptor beta chains below all came from one sample that was sequenced in a study of T cells in Graves' hyperthyroidism and ophthalmopathy. RNA transcripts yielded amplified TCR beta CDR3 regions. A set of HTBI primers served as the primers for a first-round RT-PCR of the TCR CDR3. TCRdb processed the multiplex PCR reads anew with MiXCR; each CDR3 protein has one entry. The sample contains approximately 98,000 distinct CDR3 sequences, about 40% of which appear only once. Specimen: peripheral blood or thyroid tissue (not recorded which). Receptor source: a woman in her thirties with Graves' hyperthyroidism.

The chain carries TRBV7-9 and TRBJ2-3, with 12 bases aligning to TRBD2. The V gene's germline CDR1 is SEHNR and CDR2 FQNEAQ (reference sequence). The CDR3 sequence is 18 residues long. J gave up 4 bases and V 3 bases, and 11 bases lay outside the gene matches. In nucleotides, the CDR3 is TGTGCCAGCAGCTTGACGACTAGCGGGAGTTGGCGGGCAGATACGCAGTATTTT. Protein: CASSLTTSGSWRADTQYF.

The chain links TRBV7-9 to TRBJ2-2, with 8 bases matching TRBD2. The CDR3 covers 15 residues. CDR1 and CDR2 (germline): SEHNR, FQNEAQ (reference sequence). The V and J ends lost 8 bases and 5 bases, in that order; junction bases with no gene match: 10. The CDR3 DNA sequence: TGTGCCAGCCAAGCGGGAGACCCGGGTACCGGGGAGCTGTTTTTT. Residues: CASQAGDPGTGELFF. The full variable domain, its missing parts supplied by reference TRBV7-9 and TRBJ2-2, is DTGVSQNPRHKITKRGQNVTFRCDPISEHNRLYWYRQTLGQGPEFLTYFQNEAQLEKSRLLSDRFSAERPKGSFSTLEIQRTEQGDSAMYLCASQAGDPGTGELFFGEGSRLTVL.

This clonotype was seen once. The chain carries TRBV11-2 and TRBJ2-5; 9 positions match TRBD2. The CDR3 covers 15 residues. J was trimmed by 4 bases and V by 3 bases; bases with no gene match: 6. Looked up from germline, CDR1 is SGHAT and CDR2 is FQNNGV. In nucleotides, the CDR3 is TGTGCCAGCAGCTTTTCCCCTAGCGGGGCAGAGACCCAGTACTTC. It specifies CASSFSPSGAETQYF.

This chain uses TRBV2 with TRBJ2-6; 9 bases map to TRBD2. The CDR3 covers 18 residues. V gave up 0 bases and J gave up 3 bases; unmatched junction bases: 6. Germline V gene data show CDR1 as SNHLY and CDR2 as FYNNEI. CDR3 in DNA: TGTGCCAGCAGTGAAGCGGCGGGAGGGCCGGATGGGGCCAACGTCCTGACTTTC. This codes for CASSEAAGGPDGANVLTF.

This clonotype was detected ten times or more. J is TRBJ1-3 and V is TRBV12-3 or TRBV12-4; 8 nucleotides line up with TRBD1. V gave up 2 bases and J gave up 6 bases; unmatched junction bases: 3. The CDR3 is 14 amino acids. The CDR3 DNA is TGTGCCAGCAGTTTAAGGCAGGGGGCAAACACCATATATTTT. This codes for CASSLRQGANTIYF.

J is TRBJ2-7 and V is TRBV7-6; D gene ambiguous. Germline V gene sequence: CDR1 SGHVS, CDR2 FNYEAQ. The CDR3 spans 17 residues. Trimming shortened V by 7 bases and J by 4 bases, and 26 bases separated the two germline ends. This CDR3 reads CASTPGKGPQIGYEQYF. The DNA of the CDR3 is TGTGCCAGCACCCCAGGCAAGGGCCCCCAGATCGGGTACGAGCAGTACTTC.

Regarding this clonotype: This could be a read error, since a much larger clone is one nucleotide away. The chain combines TRBV30 with TRBJ1-2, with no clear D. This CDR3 has 12 residues. The V gene's germline CDR1 is GTSNPN and CDR2 SVGIG (reference sequence). Trimming removed 3 bases at V and 3 bases at J, with 8 bases between. The CDR3 sequence: CAWRNRYYGYTF. The DNA of the CDR3 is TGTGCCTGGAGGAACCGATACTATGGCTACACCTTC.

The chain employs TRBV2 and TRBJ1-2; 9 nucleotides align to TRBD1. V shed 5 bases, J shed 5 bases, and the junction held 9 bases outside the gene matches. The V gene's germline CDR1 is SNHLY and CDR2 FYNNEI. The CDR3 length is 15 residues. The CDR3 bases are TGTGCCAGCAGTCTCGACAGGGGGGCTGGGTATGGCTACACCTTC. Protein product: CASSLDRGAGYGYTF.

The sample holds many counts of this clonotype. The chain joins TRBV7-3 to TRBJ2-2; D assignment may be TRBD1 or TRBD2 (5 bases each). This CDR3 region has 13 residues. From germline, CDR1 is SGHTA and CDR2 FQGTGA. V gave up 0 bases and J gave up 14 bases, with 13 bases separating them. The CDR3 loop is CASSLTGTDALFF. Written as DNA, the CDR3 is TGTGCCAGCAGCTTAACGGGGACGGACGCTCTGTTTTTT.

By sample fraction, this clonotype is medium-sized. This chain joins TRBV9 and TRBJ2-7, with 9 positions matching TRBD2. The V segment lost 2 bases and the J segment 8 bases; nucleotides outside the gene matches: 8. Germline loops: CDR1 SGDLS, CDR2 YYNGEE. The CDR3 has 14 residues. The CDR3 sequence: CASSVSPSGEKQYF. The CDR3 bases are TGTGCCAGCAGCGTTTCCCCTAGCGGGGAAAAGCAGTACTTC.

This clonotype was counted ten times or more. The chain employs TRBV15 and TRBJ1-6, with D maybe TRBD1 (5 bases). The germline V gene encodes CDR1 LNHNV and CDR2 YYDKDF (reference sequence). CDR3 size: 16 residues. Trimming removed 0 bases at V and 7 bases at J, with 13 bases between. CDR3 loop: CATSRDRWGGNSPLHF. CDR3 coding DNA: TGTGCCACCAGCAGAGATCGGTGGGGGGGGAATTCACCCCTCCACTTT.

This clonotype was recorded at least ten times. The CDR3 region is CSAPRSGRVGDTQYF. The CDR3 nucleotides are TGCAGTGCTCCCCGCAGCGGGAGGGTAGGGGATACGCAGTATTTT. The rearrangement joins TRBV20-1 to TRBJ2-3; 10 bases are a match to TRBD2. The CDR3 covers 15 residues. Unmatched junction bases numbered 11, after V lost 5 bases and J lost 6 bases. Germline CDR1 and CDR2: DFQATT and SNEGSKA (reference sequence).

V usage is TRBV7-8 and J usage is TRBJ2-5; 9 bases align to TRBD2. The last part of the DNA fits TRBJ2-7 better; the J call may be wrong. Per germline, CDR1 SGHVS and CDR2 FQNEAQ. CDR3 length: 14 residues. The CDR3 region is CACAGVAGEDEQYF. The CDR3 bases are TGTGCCTGCGCGGGAGTAGCGGGGGAGGACGAGCAGTACTTC.

Only a few counts were recorded for this clonotype. The chain has TRBV4-3 and TRBJ2-3; 12 nucleotides match TRBD2. The ends lost 4 bases at V and 2 bases at J; junction bases unmatched: 4. Germline V gene lookup returns CDR1 LGHNA and CDR2 YSLEER. The CDR3 runs to 16 residues. In DNA form, the CDR3 reads TGCGCCAGCAGCCGACTAGCGGGAGTACTCACAGATACGCAGTATTTT. Translated, it gives CASSRLAGVLTDTQYF.

This clonotype occurred many times. The chain combines TRBV6-6 with TRBJ1-1, with a possible D match to TRBD1 (5 bases). The CDR3 extends over 14 amino acids. Germline V gives CDR1 MNHNY, CDR2 SVGAGI (reference sequence). V gave up 8 bases and J gave up 5 bases, with 18 bases separating them. CDR3 sequence (DNA): TGTGCCAGCCTGAGTTTGGGGACTGGGACTGAAGCTTTCTTT. This codes for CASLSLGTGTEAFF.

The chain carries TRBV7-9 and TRBJ2-7; weak D call: TRBD2 (6 bases). In germline, CDR1 is SEHNR, CDR2 FQNEAQ (reference sequence). The V and J ends lost 5 bases and 7 bases respectively, with 12 bases between them. The CDR3 extends over 12 amino acids. The CDR3 loop is CASSPEGQEQYF. The CDR3 DNA reads TGTGCCAGCAGCCCGGAGGGGCAGGAGCAGTACTTC. Full variable domain (outside the CDR3, taken from reference TRBV7-9 and TRBJ2-7): DTGVSQNPRHKITKRGQNVTFRCDPISEHNRLYWYRQTLGQGPEFLTYFQNEAQLEKSRLLSDRFSAERPKGSFSTLEIQRTEQGDSAMYLCASSPEGQEQYFGPGTRLTVT.

The rearrangement joins TRBV20-1 to TRBJ1-2; 7 bases line up with TRBD1. The CDR3 loop spans 13 amino acids. Germline trimming cut 6 bases from V and 8 bases from J; bases unmatched to any gene: 12. Germline CDR1 is DFQATT and CDR2 is SNEGSKA (reference sequence). The CDR3: CSARPQGPDGYTF. In DNA form, the CDR3 reads TGCAGTGCGAGGCCACAGGGGCCTGACGGCTACACCTTC.

This clonotype has a count of ten or more. As DNA, the CDR3 is TGTGCCAGCAGTACTCAAGCGGGGACTCAAGAGACCCAGTACTTC. Protein product: CASSTQAGTQETQYF. The rearrangement joins TRBV7-2 to TRBJ2-5; TRBD2 aligns across 7 bases. The CDR3 is 15 amino acids. The V gene end was trimmed by 6 bases and the J gene end by 2 bases; junction bases not matched to a gene: 9. The germline V gene has CDR1 SGHTA and CDR2 FQGNSA.

The J gene is TRBJ2-7, the V gene TRBV7-9; TRBD1 matches 7 bases. This CDR3 comprises 15 residues. Germline CDR1 is SEHNR and CDR2 is FQNEAQ (reference sequence). V dropped 5 bases and J dropped 5; count of bases not matched to a gene: 12. The DNA of the CDR3 is TGTGCCAGCAGCCCCAGGGGGAACACCGGAGACGAGCAGTACTTC. This translates into CASSPRGNTGDEQYF.

CDR3 protein: CSVGSTTEAFF. CDR3 coding DNA: TGCAGCGTAGGGTCGACCACTGAAGCTTTCTTT. The V gene is TRBV29-1, the J gene TRBJ1-1; D is ambiguous. CDR1 and CDR2 (germline): SQVTM, ANQGSEA. The CDR3 spans 11 residues. Trimming removed 6 bases at V and 4 bases at J, with 9 bases between.

The CDR3 nucleotides read TGTGCCGTACAGGGGAGGAGTGGCTACACCTTC. This sequence encodes CAVQGRSGYTF. This chain uses TRBV6-5 with TRBJ1-2, with 7 positions matching TRBD1. The length of the CDR3 is 11 residues. Germline assignment: CDR1 MNHEY and CDR2 SVGAGI. Trimming removed 11 bases from V and 7 bases from J; junction bases left unmatched: 7.

In its sample, this clonotype was seen many times. The DNA for the CDR3 is TGTGCCAGCAGCTTAGGAGTAGGGGTCTCCTACGAGCAGTACTTC. Encoded protein: CASSLGVGVSYEQYF. This chain links TRBV7-9 with TRBJ2-7; a weak D match, TRBD1 (5 bases). Between the trimmed V and J ends, which lost 1 base and 0 bases, there was a span of 10 bases. CDR3 length: 15 residues. CDR1 is SEHNR, CDR2 FQNEAQ, per germline (reference sequence). The complete variable domain, with remaining parts taken from reference TRBV7-9 and TRBJ2-7, reads DTGVSQNPRHKITKRGQNVTFRCDPISEHNRLYWYRQTLGQGPEFLTYFQNEAQLEKSRLLSDRFSAERPKGSFSTLEIQRTEQGDSAMYLCASSLGVGVSYEQYFGPGTRLTVT.

This chain uses TRBV15 with TRBJ2-7, with D unclear. Trimming left V 3 bases short and J 7 bases short, with 13 bases between. The germline CDR1 and CDR2 sequences are LNHNV and YYDKDF (reference sequence). This CDR3 comprises 13 residues. CDR3 in amino acids: CATSSFRAREQYF. The CDR3 bases are TGTGCCACCAGCAGCTTCCGAGCGAGGGAGCAGTACTTC.

The CDR3 coding sequence is TGTGCAGGCGGGGCGGCGGGAGCGGACTACGAGCAGTACTTC. Translating it yields CAGGAAGADYEQYF. The chain combines TRBV7-9 with TRBJ2-7, with TRBD2 identical over 7 bases. CDR1 SEHNR and CDR2 FQNEAQ come from the germline V gene (reference sequence). The CDR3 contains 14 residues.

This clonotype appeared many times. The chain recombines TRBV7-9 with TRBJ2-2; 7 nucleotides line up with TRBD2. The CDR3 consists of 17 residues. The J segment lost 3 bases and the V segment lost 8 bases, leaving 15 bases of the junction unmatched. Per the germline V gene, CDR1 is SEHNR and CDR2 is FQNEAQ (reference sequence). DNA of the CDR3: TGTGCCAGCGGCCCCTATTTGGGGGGGACCTACACCGGGGAGCTGTTTTTT. Amino acids: CASGPYLGGTYTGELFF.

V is TRBV19 and J is TRBJ1-5; D possibly corresponds to TRBD1 (6 bases). This CDR3 is built from 14 residues. From germline, CDR1 is LNHDA and CDR2 SQIVND (reference sequence). Between the trimmed V and J ends, which lost 5 bases and 4 bases, there was a span of 12 bases. CDR3 DNA: TGTGCCAGTAGTGTAGGACAGCGAAATCAGCCCCAGCATTTT. It codes for CASSVGQRNQPQHF.

This clonotype has a count of ten or more. The rearrangement links TRBV14 to TRBJ2-5; 9 bases match TRBD1. The CDR3 contains 13 residues. Losses at the gene ends were 4 bases for V and 6 bases for J; bases not matched to a gene: 3. Germline V lookup: CDR1 SGHDN, CDR2 FVKESK. For the CDR3, the DNA is TGTGCCAGCAGCCGACAGGGGGTTCAGACCCAGTACTTC. Residues: CASSRQGVQTQYF.